These 21 T cell receptor beta chains share one sample of origin, sequenced in a study of read filtering for tumor transcriptome and immune sequencing. Molecular barcoded adaptors covering alpha/delta and beta/gamma chains were used on roughly 400 ng RNA. TCRdb fed the reads into MiXCR, producing one record per CDR3 protein. The table shows about 38,000 distinct CDR3 sequences, with 14% occurring only once. The sample consisted of a population of CD138-negative cells sorted from bone marrow. These receptors were obtained from a donor over 35 with multiple myeloma.

This clonotype was counted ten times or more. The genes are TRBV29-1 and TRBJ2-5, with 12 bases fitting TRBD2. Germline CDR1 SQVTM, CDR2 ANQGSEA. The V and J ends lost 5 bases and 5 bases, in that order; junction bases with no gene match: 9. There are 15 residues in the CDR3. The CDR3 loop reads CSVSGTSGSEETQYF. The DNA for the CDR3 is TGCAGCGTTAGTGGGACTAGCGGGTCGGAGGAGACCCAGTACTTC.

This clonotype came up a few times. The rearrangement uses TRBV20-1 and TRBJ1-1, with 7 bases aligning to TRBD1. With 3 bases clipped from V and 0 bases from J, the junction kept 7 bases outside the gene matches. There are 15 residues in the CDR3. The germline CDR1 and CDR2 sequences are DFQATT and SNEGSKA (reference sequence). The CDR3 DNA is TGCAGTGCTAGGGAACCGACAGGGATGAACACTGAAGCTTTCTTT. Protein: CSAREPTGMNTEAFF.

V is TRBV12-3 or TRBV12-4 and J is TRBJ2-3; tentative D call: TRBD2 (7 bases). The CDR3 sequence is 17 residues long. V lost 3 bases and J 5 bases, leaving 21 bases between the germline ends. This CDR3 reads CASSFWAPGGRGDTQYF. The CDR3 bases are TGTGCCAGCAGTTTTTGGGCCCCGGGGGGCCGTGGAGATACGCAGTATTTT.

The DNA for the CDR3 is TGCGCCAGCAGCTTACTACTCACAGATACGCAGTATTTT. Protein sequence: CASSLLLTDTQYF. The genes are TRBV5-1 and TRBJ2-3, with D unresolved. With 2 bases removed from V and 2 bases from J, the gap between germline ends came to 6 bases. The CDR3 loop spans 13 amino acids. The V gene's germline CDR1 is SGHRS and CDR2 YFSETQ.

This clonotype was observed at least ten times. V and J are TRBV19 and TRBJ2-2, with a possible D match to TRBD1 (6 bases). The length of the CDR3 is 16 residues. Germline CDR1 LNHDA, CDR2 SQIVND (reference sequence). Trimming left V 9 bases short and J 6 bases short, with 23 bases between. CDR3 nucleotides: TGTGCCAGCAATCGGGATACAGGGCTTTTGGCCGGGGAGCTGTTTTTT. Translation: CASNRDTGLLAGELFF.

This clonotype was recorded at least ten times. The chain joins TRBV6-5 to TRBJ2-2; D is unclear. CDR3 length: 12 amino acids. The germline V gene has CDR1 MNHEY and CDR2 SVGAGI. V lost 7 bases and J lost 4, with 7 bases in between. The CDR3 reads CASKGTTGELFF. The CDR3 region has the DNA TGTGCCAGCAAAGGTACCACCGGGGAGCTGTTTTTT.

Of note for this clonotype: A much bigger clone sits one base away, suggesting this may be a read error. This sequence joins TRBV3-1 and TRBJ2-2; D is possibly TRBD1 or TRBD2 (6 bases each). The CDR3 runs 14 residues. Per the germline V gene, CDR1 is LGHDT and CDR2 is YNNKEL (reference sequence). CDR3 region: CGSSQVGGTRELFF. DNA for the CDR3: TGTGGCAGCAGCCAAGTGGGGGGCACCAGGGAGCTGTTTTTT.

This chain uses TRBV20-1 with TRBJ2-6; D is undetermined. The V gene's germline CDR1 is DFQATT and CDR2 SNEGSKA (reference sequence). The CDR3 consists of 14 residues. Trimming stripped 0 bases from V and 2 bases from J, with 5 bases between. DNA of the CDR3: TGCAGTGCTAGAGATAGCCCTGGGGCCAACGTCCTGACTTTC. Protein: CSARDSPGANVLTF.

This clonotype was observed a handful of times. This chain joins TRBV6-6 and TRBJ2-5, with D unresolved. The length of the CDR3 is 13 residues. Germline assignment: CDR1 MNHNY and CDR2 SVGAGI (reference sequence). The V and J ends lost 6 bases and 7 bases respectively, with 15 bases between them. CDR3 sequence (DNA): TGTGCCAGCAGCCCCGGGCCAGGATGGACCCAGTACTTC. Translating it yields CASSPGPGWTQYF.

There are many counts of this clonotype. The rearrangement uses TRBV27 and TRBJ1-2; TRBD1 matches at 7 bases. The CDR3 length is 13 residues. Germline loops: CDR1 MNHEY, CDR2 SMNVEV (reference sequence). Losses at the gene ends were 6 bases for V and 5 bases for J; bases not matched to a gene: 6. The chain's CDR3 is CASSVQGPYGYTF. As DNA, the CDR3 is TGTGCCAGCAGCGTACAGGGGCCTTATGGCTACACCTTC.

This clonotype was counted ten times or more. The V and J genes are TRBV4-1 and TRBJ2-2, with TRBD2 matching over 10 bases. CDR1 and CDR2 (germline): MGHRA, YSYEKL. V lost 0 bases to trimming and J lost 2 bases; unmatched junction nucleotides: 9. The CDR3 is 19 residues long. CDR3 DNA: TGCGCCAGCAGCCAAGATTGGAGACTAGCGGGTCCTAACACCGGGGAGCTGTTTTTT. Amino acids: CASSQDWRLAGPNTGELFF.

This clonotype came up many times. V is TRBV7-2 and J is TRBJ1-4; 9 bases align to TRBD1. Trimming cost V 5 bases and J 0 bases; bases outside gene matches: 1. Germline loops: CDR1 SGHTA, CDR2 FQGNSA. CDR3 length: 15 residues. CDR3 residues: CASSRQGATNEKLFF. The CDR3 bases are TGTGCCAGCAGCAGACAGGGGGCAACTAATGAAAAACTGTTTTTT.

This clonotype was seen repeatedly, ten times or more. The rearrangement joins TRBV9 to TRBJ2-1; D unresolved. Trimming cost V 0 bases and J 4 bases, with 8 bases left between them. The V gene's germline CDR1 is SGDLS and CDR2 YYNGEE. The CDR3 totals 14 residues. CDR3 DNA: TGTGCCAGCAGCGTAGCTCTACGGTACAATGAGCAGTTCTTC. It codes for CASSVALRYNEQFF. Based on the CDR3 plus reference TRBV9 and TRBJ2-1, the full variable domain is DSGVTQTPKHLITATGQRVTLRCSPRSGDLSVYWYQQSLDQGLQFLIQYYNGEERAKGNILERFSAQQFPDLHSELNLSSLELGDSALYFCASSVALRYNEQFFGPGTRLTVL.

This clonotype occurred many times. The rearrangement uses TRBV12-3 or TRBV12-4 and TRBJ2-1; D uncertain. The CDR3 runs 16 residues. V lost 4 bases to trimming and J lost 4 bases, with 17 bases between them. CDR3 protein: CASSSTARADYNEQFF. The CDR3 region has the DNA TGTGCCAGCAGTTCTACTGCTCGGGCGGATTACAATGAGCAGTTCTTC.

V usage is TRBV7-8 and J usage is TRBJ1-5; D uncertain. The CDR3 length is 12 residues. Germline CDR1 SGHVS, CDR2 FQNEAQ. V was shortened by 7 bases and J by 5 bases, with 9 bases between the two germline ends. This CDR3 reads CASTPGDQPQHF. CDR3 in DNA: TGTGCCAGCACCCCCGGGGATCAGCCCCAGCATTTT.

In the case of this clonotype: A read error may be the cause here, since a much bigger clone is one base away. The chain couples TRBV20-1 to TRBJ2-7; a weak D match, TRBD1 (6 bases). The CDR3 covers 13 residues. Germline V gives CDR1 DFQATT, CDR2 SNEGSKA (reference sequence). V dropped 6 bases and J dropped 6 bases, with 18 bases sitting between them. CDR3 DNA: TGCAGTGCAATCGGACAGCACGCCTCCGAGCAGTACTTC. Protein sequence: CSAIGQHASEQYF.

Ten or more counts support this clonotype. This chain joins TRBV6-5 and TRBJ1-1, with 7 bases aligning to TRBD1. The J segment lost 1 base and the V segment lost 7 bases, leaving 3 bases of the junction unmatched. The CDR3 runs to 13 residues. Germline V lookup: CDR1 MNHEY, CDR2 SVGAGI. CDR3 amino acids: CASKGAPNTEAFF. Here the CDR3 DNA reads TGTGCCAGCAAGGGGGCTCCGAACACTGAAGCTTTCTTT.

This clonotype was observed at least ten times. This chain links TRBV20-1 with TRBJ2-1; the match to TRBD2 covers 8 bases. The length of the CDR3 is 13 residues. V gave up 4 bases and J gave up 4 bases; unmatched junction bases: 3. The germline gives CDR1 DFQATT, CDR2 SNEGSKA (reference sequence). The CDR3 DNA reads as TGCAGTGCTATTCGGGGGGGTTACAATGAGCAGTTCTTC. Amino acid sequence: CSAIRGGYNEQFF.

In this sample, this clonotype turned up many times. J is TRBJ2-5 and V is TRBV4-2; tentatively, D is TRBD2 (5 bases). V lost 0 bases to trimming and J lost 4 bases, with 15 bases between them. The germline CDR1 and CDR2 sequences are LGHNA and YNFKEQ. This CDR3 has 16 amino acids. CDR3 nucleotide sequence: TGTGCCAGCAGCCAAGAAGCCAGGAGGTGGGGAGAGACCCAGTACTTC. It yields the protein CASSQEARRWGETQYF.

Concerning this clonotype: This could be a read error, since a much larger clone is one nucleotide away. The chain uses TRBV5-4 and TRBJ1-2, with a tentative D call TRBD1 (6 bases). Germline loops: CDR1 SGHNT, CDR2 YYREEE (reference sequence). The CDR3 totals 14 residues. V was clipped by 7 bases and J by 4 bases, with 17 bases between them. The CDR3: CASGRAGTPYGYTF. The DNA for the CDR3 is TGTGCCAGCGGCAGAGCCGGGACACCCTATGGCTACACCTTC.

This clonotype has ten or more counts. V usage is TRBV7-9 and J usage is TRBJ1-3, with D perhaps matching TRBD1 (5 bases). The CDR3 sequence is 14 residues long. Germline loops: CDR1 SEHNR, CDR2 FQNEAQ (reference sequence). Trimming removed 5 bases from V and 4 bases from J, with 12 bases in between. The CDR3 coding sequence is TGTGCCAGCAGCCCGGACACTTTCGGAAACACCATATATTTT. Its translation: CASSPDTFGNTIYF.